Listed below are T cell receptor beta chains from one sample, sequenced in a study of blood T cell repertoires in COVID-19. The assay was immunoSEQ multiplex PCR, and TCRdb's table has in-frame clones only and misses some. Of around 74,000 clones in the sample, 70% to 90% were seen once. The sample taken for sequencing was peripheral blood. These receptors were taken from a man aged 50 to 60 with active COVID-19. The CDR3 runs from the conserved cysteine through the conserved F or W. The size field is filled for only some rows; it gives once, few, many or a size class.

clone_size	cdr3_length	v_call	cdr3_aa
-	16	TRBV28	CASSSAGTGPPYEQYF
-	15	TRBV3-1/TRBV3-2	CASSQGGQSNQPQHF
-	12	TRBV27	CASSIGAGPQHF
-	15	TRBV5-4	CASSPPGQGALGYTF
-	15	TRBV6-2/TRBV6-3	CASSATLFTYNEQFF
-	16	TRBV6-9	CASRPTLDRGHTEAFF
-	15	TRBV10-3	CAISGSTSGYNEQFF
-	17	TRBV7-9	CASSTTGGTGGTDTQYF
-	10	TRBV20-1	CSALHYGYTF
-	17	TRBV6-1	CASSAEGTGSSYNEQFF
-	16	TRBV5-1	CASSPGTDATNEKLFF
-	13	TRBV7-9	CASSFGGSEEAFF
-	15	TRBV11-2	CASSPREAPTDTQYF
-	14	TRBV30	CAWTSPGGISPLHF
-	15	TRBV28	CASSTWTGDSYEQYF
-	17	TRBV4-3	CASSQDPNRGAYNEQFF
few	13	TRBV4-1	CASSQTSGGTQYF
-	13	TRBV30	CAWSAQRPYEQYF
-	14	TRBV6-5	CASRGRGPNYGYTF
-	13	TRBV5-1	CASSQGQSNTQYF
-	15	TRBV7-6	CASSENILGGTEAFF
-	14	TRBV15	CATSRVAGAYEQYF
-	14	TRBV6-6	CASTKGLVTGELFF
-	15	TRBV28	CASSLSSTGNQPQHF
-	15	TRBV7-2	CASSLSAQGSQPQHF
-	14	TRBV9	CASSASGADEKLFF
-	16	TRBV24-1	CATSETTGTAQETQYF
-	16	TRBV9	CASSPRVGQGNSPLHF
-	18	TRBV24-1	CATSHYQAGTSLPTEQFF
-	15	TRBV19	CASRPPGQNTGELFF
-	16	TRBV2	CASRDPSGSGSDTQYF
-	18	TRBV28	CASSLIIGLAELTDTQYF
-	15	TRBV6-2/TRBV6-3	CASSPDGLSSYEQYF
-	17	TRBV5-1	CASRDLETGPTNYGYTF
few	11	TRBV2	CASSVGTEKYF
-	16	TRBV19	CASQRSGLASQETQYF
once	13	TRBV5-6	CASSRTGPLKQYF
-	14	TRBV18	CASSPGQGGNEQFF
-	13	TRBV12-3/TRBV12-4	CASSLGQGNIQYF
-	16	TRBV4-1	CASSQPGQLSNQPQHF
once	14	TRBV18	CASSLVASSYEQYF
once	16	TRBV27	CASSLSRGQGASGYTF
once	13	TRBV7-3	CASSFTSNTEAFF
-	16	TRBV7-2	CASSLVGGVLGDTQYF
-	15	TRBV2	CASTAASGGPNEQFF
once	15	TRBV5-1	CASSSGGMSGNTIYF
-	16	TRBV6-1	CASSEATTRFVETQYF
once	16	TRBV9	CASSLSPQTRGETQYF
-	14	TRBV29-1	CSVLGRGYSYEQYF
-	17	TRBV19	CASSLGQGALWNQPQHF
-	14	TRBV5-1	CASTQGFGNYGYTF
-	15	TRBV7-3	CASSQSGGAWDEQFF
-	13	TRBV10-3	CAIKREEDTEAFF